One and the same sample provided the 23 T cell receptor beta chains below, sequenced in a study of regulatory T cells in long-lasting Graves disease. In building TCR beta libraries, iRepertoire HTBI primers were used together with Arm-PCR of CDR3 regions. From the multiplex PCR reads, TCRdb called clonotypes with MiXCR, one entry per CDR3 protein. The table lists about 660,000 distinct CDR3 sequences, 30% of them singletons, with under 55% in the top ten. Specified time point: persistent/refractory GD, antithyroid drugs over 5 years with positive TRAb. Preparation of the TCR library used RNA extracted from PBMCs. This specimen was peripheral blood mononuclear cells (PBMCs), taken when the disease was refractory, from a patient treated with antithyroid drugs. The receptors come from a female donor with Graves disease.

This clonotype has just a few counts. The chain uses TRBV29-1 and TRBJ2-5; D may match TRBD1 or TRBD2 (5 bases each). The CDR3 is made up of 14 amino acids. V lost 4 bases to trimming and J lost 2 bases, with 14 bases between them. Germline lookup yields CDR1 SQVTM and CDR2 ANQGSEA. The DNA for the CDR3 is TGCAGCGTTGTTGGGACGTCTTGGCAAGAGACCCAGTACTTC. This gives the protein CSVVGTSWQETQYF.

This clonotype was detected a few times. This sequence joins TRBV27 and TRBJ1-2; TRBD1 matches 8 bases. Unmatched junction bases numbered 6, after V lost 4 bases and J lost 8 bases. In germline, CDR1 is MNHEY, CDR2 SMNVEV (reference sequence). There are 13 residues in the CDR3. The CDR3 sequence is CASSWSTGVGYTF. CDR3 DNA: TGTGCCAGCAGTTGGTCGACAGGGGTCGGCTACACCTTC.

This clonotype was seen a handful of times. The rearrangement uses TRBV27 and TRBJ2-7; TRBD1 aligns across 7 bases. Germline V CDR1 and CDR2: MNHEY, SMNVEV (reference sequence). This CDR3 is built from 15 residues. J lost 6 bases, V lost 5 bases, and 13 bases had no gene match. The CDR3 region has the DNA TGTGCCAGCAGTGACAACCTAGGGGGCATGTTCGAGCAGTACTTC. It yields the protein CASSDNLGGMFEQYF.

As for this clonotype: The junction departs from germline at one end; a sequencing error may be responsible. This chain connects TRBV28 to TRBJ2-7; D possibly corresponds to TRBD1 (5 bases). The germline V gene encodes CDR1 MDHEN and CDR2 SYDVKM. This CDR3 comprises 14 residues. The CDR3 nucleotides read TGTACCAGCAGTGCGTGGGGCCAAAACTACGAGCAGTACTTC. Translation: CTSSAWGQNYEQYF.

V gene TRBV28 combines with J gene TRBJ1-2; no firm D call. This CDR3 spans 17 amino acids. Trimming shortened V by 4 bases and J by 0 bases, and 18 bases separated the two germline ends. Germline V gene data show CDR1 as MDHEN and CDR2 as SYDVKM. CDR3 region: CASSSAGPRPTNYGYTF. The CDR3 DNA reads as TGTGCCAGCAGTTCCGCTGGACCCCGTCCCACTAACTATGGCTACACCTTC.

This clonotype was picked up many times. V is TRBV28 and J is TRBJ2-7; D may match TRBD1 or TRBD2 (5 bases each). V was clipped by 5 bases and J by 5 bases, with 16 bases between them. Germline-derived CDR1 and CDR2 are MDHEN and SYDVKM. The CDR3 has 14 amino acids. This CDR3 is CASSDPRESHEQYF. The CDR3 DNA follows: TGTGCCAGCAGTGACCCCAGGGAGTCCCACGAGCAGTACTTC.

As concerns this clonotype: A much larger clone is a single base away; this may be a read error. V usage is TRBV28 and J usage is TRBJ1-2; 8 nucleotides match TRBD1. Germline V gene lookup returns CDR1 MDHEN and CDR2 SYDVKM. J lost 6 bases, V lost 7 bases, and 10 bases had no gene match. The CDR3 sequence is 14 residues long. Here the CDR3 reads CASTTGAGTHGYTF. CDR3 sequence (DNA): TGTGCCAGCACGACAGGGGCTGGGACCCATGGCTACACCTTC.

This clonotype was detected only a few times. This chain joins TRBV6-2 or TRBV6-3 and TRBJ1-6; the D gene is possibly TRBD1 (6 bases). The CDR3 is 16 amino acids. The V and J ends lost 0 bases and 1 base respectively, with 7 bases between them. Germline CDR1 is MNHEY and CDR2 is SVGEGT. CDR3 sequence (DNA): TGTGCCAGCAGTTACTCAGGGGGATCCTATAATTCACCCCTCCACTTT. Translating it yields CASSYSGGSYNSPLHF.

The table lists this clonotype with a few counts. The chain joins TRBV20-1 to TRBJ1-5; D is undetermined. The V end was cut by 2 bases, the J end by 0 bases, with 8 bases between. Germline V lookup: CDR1 DFQATT, CDR2 SNEGSKA (reference sequence). The CDR3 totals 14 residues. The CDR3 bases are TGCAGTGCTAGACAGGCTTTTAGCAATCAGCCCCAGCATTTT. This translates into CSARQAFSNQPQHF.

This clonotype has just a few counts. This chain links TRBV11-2 with TRBJ1-1, with D perhaps matching TRBD1 (6 bases). CDR1 SGHAT and CDR2 FQNNGV come from the germline V gene. V dropped 6 bases and J dropped 6 bases, with 17 bases sitting between them. The length of the CDR3 is 14 residues. CDR3 protein: CASRRAGEVAEAFF. The CDR3, as DNA: TGTGCCAGCAGGCGCGCAGGGGAGGTGGCTGAAGCTTTCTTT.

This clonotype occurred many times. The V gene is TRBV28, the J gene TRBJ1-2; the D is unclear. Deletions cut 6 bases from V and 4 bases from J, with 12 bases between. CDR3 length: 13 residues. Germline V gives CDR1 MDHEN, CDR2 SYDVKM. This CDR3 reads CASSFREGYGYTF. CDR3 bases: TGTGCCAGCAGCTTTCGTGAAGGCTATGGCTACACCTTC.

The chain employs TRBV19 and TRBJ2-1, with 11 positions matching TRBD2. The trim removed 3 bases at V and 5 bases at J, leaving 3 bases unmatched. The CDR3 runs 15 residues. Germline CDR1 and CDR2: LNHDA and SQIVND (reference sequence). This CDR3 reads CASSMVLAGDNEQFF. The CDR3 DNA sequence: TGTGCCAGTAGTATGGTACTAGCGGGAGACAATGAGCAGTTCTTC.

About this clonotype: The junction and the germline gene differ at one end; a read error may be behind it. This chain joins TRBV30 and TRBJ1-2, with D tentatively TRBD1 (6 bases). Looked up from germline, CDR1 is GTSNPN and CDR2 is SVGIG (reference sequence). The CDR3 extends over 11 amino acids. CDR3 residues: CAWRDSSPLAF. The CDR3 DNA follows: TGTGCCTGGAGGGACAGCTCTCCTTTGGCCTTC.

This clonotype was counted between two and nine times. A far larger clone is one base from this, pointing to a likely read error. V gene TRBV6-2 or TRBV6-3 combines with J gene TRBJ1-2, with no clear D. Germline lookup yields CDR1 MNHEY and CDR2 SVGEGT. This CDR3 is 13 amino acids long. V lost 2 bases to trimming and J lost 4 bases, with 8 bases between them. DNA for the CDR3: TGTGCCAGCAGTTACCAGGAGATCTATGGCTACACCTTC. Amino acids: CASSYQEIYGYTF.

This clonotype was counted at least ten times. This chain uses TRBV11-2 with TRBJ1-1; 7 nucleotides match TRBD1. The CDR3 is 16 amino acids. Germline values: CDR1 SGHAT, CDR2 FQNNGV. Germline trimming cut 4 bases from V and 1 base from J; bases unmatched to any gene: 9. The CDR3 coding sequence is TGTGCCAGCAGCTCCTGGGTAGGGACAGCGAACACTGAAGCTTTCTTT. This encodes CASSSWVGTANTEAFF.

Turning to this clonotype: With a much larger clone just one base away, this may be a read error. For the CDR3, the DNA is TGTGCCAGCAGTGAGTACAGGGTGAACACTGAAGCTTTCTTT. Amino acids: CASSEYRVNTEAFF. The chain carries TRBV6-2 or TRBV6-3 and TRBJ1-1, with a tentative D call TRBD1 (6 bases). Germline V CDR1 and CDR2: MNHEY, SVGEGT. The CDR3 contains 14 residues. V lost 5 bases and J lost 0, with 10 bases in between.

Ten or more counts support this clonotype. The rearrangement uses TRBV2 and TRBJ1-2; a possible D gene is TRBD1 (5 bases). The CDR3 has 16 amino acids. The ends were cut back, 3 bases at V and 3 bases at J, with 17 bases in the middle. Looked up from germline, CDR1 is SNHLY and CDR2 is FYNNEI. This CDR3 reads CASSESRLGRDYGYTF. The CDR3 coding sequence is TGTGCCAGCAGTGAGTCCAGGCTGGGACGGGACTATGGCTACACCTTC.

J is TRBJ1-5 and V is TRBV20-1; a possible D gene is TRBD1 (6 bases). The CDR3 has 14 residues. Germline CDR1 DFQATT, CDR2 SNEGSKA (reference sequence). Trimming removed 6 bases at V and 2 bases at J, with 14 bases between. As DNA, the CDR3 is TGCAGTGCGGCGGAGACAGGTCGCAATCAGCCCCAGCATTTT. Translating it yields CSAAETGRNQPQHF.

The rearrangement uses TRBV27 and TRBJ1-4, with TRBD1 as a possible D gene (6 bases). Germline CDR1 MNHEY, CDR2 SMNVEV (reference sequence). This CDR3 has 16 residues. The V end lost 4 bases, the J end lost 3 bases, and 15 bases lay between the germline ends. The CDR3 here is CASSSHPTGSNEKLFF. In DNA, the CDR3 is TGTGCCAGCAGTTCCCATCCGACAGGTTCTAATGAAAAACTGTTTTTT.

This clonotype has just a few counts. The chain joins TRBV6-2 or TRBV6-3 to TRBJ2-3, with 8 bases matching TRBD1. Germline V gene data show CDR1 as MNHEY and CDR2 as SVGEGT. This CDR3 spans 13 amino acids. Unmatched junction bases numbered 8, after V lost 6 bases and J lost 9 bases. DNA for the CDR3: TGTGCCAGCAGCGCGGGACAGGCTTCGACGCAGTATTTT. Protein product: CASSAGQASTQYF.

V is TRBV6-1 and J is TRBJ1-5; D is perhaps TRBD1 (5 bases). V was trimmed by 6 bases and J by 8 bases, leaving 14 bases between them. This CDR3 contains 13 residues. Germline V lookup: CDR1 MNHNS, CDR2 SASEGT. CDR3 protein: CASRTQGGEPQHF. The CDR3 DNA reads as TGTGCCAGCAGAACTCAGGGCGGGGAGCCCCAGCATTTT.

This chain uses TRBV27 with TRBJ1-1; 8 positions match TRBD1. The CDR3 contains 14 residues. V shed 4 bases and J 6 bases; nucleotides not matched to a gene: 7. CDR1 is MNHEY and CDR2 is SMNVEV in the germline V gene (reference sequence). Written as DNA, the CDR3 is TGTGCCAGCAGTTGGGGCAGGGGGCTTTCTGAAGCTTTCTTT. It yields the protein CASSWGRGLSEAFF.

This clonotype was recorded at least ten times. The chain links TRBV6-1 to TRBJ1-4; D is unresolved. The CDR3 runs to 11 residues. V lost 6 bases, J lost 5 bases, and 4 bases lay in between. Germline V gene lookup returns CDR1 MNHNS and CDR2 SASEGT. The CDR3 reads CASRENEKLFF. Here the CDR3 DNA reads TGTGCCAGCAGGGAAAATGAAAAACTGTTTTTT.